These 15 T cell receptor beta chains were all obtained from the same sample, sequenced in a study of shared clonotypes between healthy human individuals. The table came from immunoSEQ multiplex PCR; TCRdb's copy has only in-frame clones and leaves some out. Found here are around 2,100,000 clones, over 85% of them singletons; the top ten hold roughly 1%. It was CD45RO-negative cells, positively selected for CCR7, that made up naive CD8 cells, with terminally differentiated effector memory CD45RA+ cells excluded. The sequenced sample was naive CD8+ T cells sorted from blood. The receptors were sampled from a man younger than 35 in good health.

The CDR3 here is CASSVSGGDGSYEQYF. The DNA of the CDR3 is TGTGCCAGCAGCGTGAGCGGGGGGGATGGCTCCTACGAGCAGTACTTC. J is TRBJ2-7 and V is TRBV4-2; TRBD2 matches at 10 bases. CDR1 LGHNA and CDR2 YNFKEQ come from the germline V gene. CDR3 length: 16 amino acids. J lost 0 bases, V lost 5 bases, and 7 bases had no gene match.

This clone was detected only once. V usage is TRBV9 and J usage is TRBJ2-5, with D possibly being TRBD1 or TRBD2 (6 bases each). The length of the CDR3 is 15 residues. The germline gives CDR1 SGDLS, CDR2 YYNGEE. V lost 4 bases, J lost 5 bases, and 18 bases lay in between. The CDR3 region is CASSPTAGGGETQYF. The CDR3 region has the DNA TGTGCCAGCAGCCCAACGGCCGGGGGCGGGGAGACCCAGTACTTC. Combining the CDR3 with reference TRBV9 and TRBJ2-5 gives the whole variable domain DSGVTQTPKHLITATGQRVTLRCSPRSGDLSVYWYQQSLDQGLQFLIQYYNGEERAKGNILERFSAQQFPDLHSELNLSSLELGDSALYFCASSPTAGGGETQYFGPGTRLLVL.

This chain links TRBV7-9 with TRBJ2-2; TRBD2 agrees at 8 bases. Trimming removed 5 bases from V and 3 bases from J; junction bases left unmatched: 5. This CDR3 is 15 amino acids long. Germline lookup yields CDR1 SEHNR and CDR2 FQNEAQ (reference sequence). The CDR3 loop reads CASSPTSGHTGELFF. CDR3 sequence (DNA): TGTGCCAGCAGCCCCACTAGCGGACACACCGGGGAGCTGTTTTTT.

The CDR3 coding sequence is TGTGCCAGCAGCCAACAGGGGGGGAACACTGAAGCTTTCTTT. Translating it yields CASSQQGGNTEAFF. The chain carries TRBV5-6 and TRBJ1-1, with 8 bases identical to TRBD1. Unmatched junction bases numbered 3, after V lost 4 bases and J lost 1 base. Germline CDR1 reads SGHDT; CDR2 reads YYEEEE. The CDR3 contains 14 residues.

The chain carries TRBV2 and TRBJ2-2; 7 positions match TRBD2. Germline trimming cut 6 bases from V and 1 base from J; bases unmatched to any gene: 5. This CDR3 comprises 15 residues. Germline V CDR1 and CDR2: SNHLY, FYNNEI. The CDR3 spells CASSGLVMNTGELFF. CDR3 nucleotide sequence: TGTGCCAGCAGCGGACTAGTAATGAACACCGGGGAGCTGTTTTTT.

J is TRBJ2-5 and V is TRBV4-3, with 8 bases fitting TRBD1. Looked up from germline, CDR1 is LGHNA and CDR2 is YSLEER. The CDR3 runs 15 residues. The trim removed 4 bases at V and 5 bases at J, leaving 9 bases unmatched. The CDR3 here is CASSRGTGRGETQYF. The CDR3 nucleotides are TGCGCCAGCAGCCGGGGGACAGGCCGAGGGGAGACCCAGTACTTC.

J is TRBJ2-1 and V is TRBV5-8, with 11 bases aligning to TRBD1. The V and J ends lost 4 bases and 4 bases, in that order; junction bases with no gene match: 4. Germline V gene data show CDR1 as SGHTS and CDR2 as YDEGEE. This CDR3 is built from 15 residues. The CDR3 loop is CASSEGQGVYNEQFF. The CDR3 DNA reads TGTGCCAGCAGCGAGGGACAGGGGGTGTACAATGAGCAGTTCTTC.

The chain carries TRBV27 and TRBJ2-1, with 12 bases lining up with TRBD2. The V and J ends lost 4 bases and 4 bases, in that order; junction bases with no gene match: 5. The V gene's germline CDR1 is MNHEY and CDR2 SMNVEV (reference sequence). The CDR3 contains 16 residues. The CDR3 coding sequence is TGTGCCAGCAGTTCCCCGGGACTAGCGGGTTACAATGAGCAGTTCTTC. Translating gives CASSSPGLAGYNEQFF.

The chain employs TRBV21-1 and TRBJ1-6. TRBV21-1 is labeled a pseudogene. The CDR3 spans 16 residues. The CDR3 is CASSKAGGFRNSPLHF. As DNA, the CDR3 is TGTGCCAGCAGCAAAGCGGGAGGGTTTCGTAATTCACCCCTCCACTTT.

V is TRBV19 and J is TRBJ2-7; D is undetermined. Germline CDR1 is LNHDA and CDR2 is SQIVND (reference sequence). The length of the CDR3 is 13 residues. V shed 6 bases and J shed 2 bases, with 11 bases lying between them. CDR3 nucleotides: TGTGCCAGTAGCCTTAGCAAAGCCTACGAGCAGTACTTC. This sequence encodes CASSLSKAYEQYF.

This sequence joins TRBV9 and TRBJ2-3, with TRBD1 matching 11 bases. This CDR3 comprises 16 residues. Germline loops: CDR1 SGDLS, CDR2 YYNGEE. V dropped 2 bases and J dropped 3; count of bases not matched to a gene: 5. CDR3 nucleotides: TGTGCCAGCAGCGTTTGGGACAGGGGGATGACAGATACGCAGTATTTT. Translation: CASSVWDRGMTDTQYF.

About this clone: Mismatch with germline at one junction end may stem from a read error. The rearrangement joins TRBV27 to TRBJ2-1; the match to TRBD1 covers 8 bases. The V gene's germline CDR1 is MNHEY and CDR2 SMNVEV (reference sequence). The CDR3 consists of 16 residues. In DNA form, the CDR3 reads TGTGCCAGCAGTTTATCAACAGGGGGTACCTATAATGAGCAGTTCTTC. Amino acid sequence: CASSLSTGGTYNEQFF.

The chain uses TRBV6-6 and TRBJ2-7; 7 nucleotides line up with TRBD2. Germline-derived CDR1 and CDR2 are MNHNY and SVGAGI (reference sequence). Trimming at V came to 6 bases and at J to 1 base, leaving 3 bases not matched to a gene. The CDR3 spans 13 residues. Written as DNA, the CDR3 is TGTGCCAGCAGCCGAGCGGGATCCTACGAGCAGTACTTC. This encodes CASSRAGSYEQYF.

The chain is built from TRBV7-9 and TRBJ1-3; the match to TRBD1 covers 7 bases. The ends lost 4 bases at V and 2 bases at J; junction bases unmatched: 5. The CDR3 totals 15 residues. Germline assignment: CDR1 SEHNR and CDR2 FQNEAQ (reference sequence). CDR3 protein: CASSSGTDPGNTIYF. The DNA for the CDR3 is TGTGCCAGCAGCTCTGGGACAGATCCTGGAAACACCATATATTTT.

CDR3 nucleotide sequence: TGCAGCGTTGAAGATCTTCAGGAGGGACAGGGGCATTACGAGCAGTACTTC. Its translation: CSVEDLQEGQGHYEQYF. This sequence joins TRBV29-1 and TRBJ2-7; 10 nucleotides align to TRBD1. Germline V gene sequence: CDR1 SQVTM, CDR2 ANQGSEA. The CDR3 is 17 residues long. V shed 0 bases and J 4 bases; nucleotides not matched to a gene: 12.